The clone carrying this T cell receptor (beta chain) was observed a few times. The antigen is unknown. This CDR3 is also generated by other DNA sequences in the sample. The source of the sample is a study of OX40 agonist ivuxolimab in advanced cancers. At the level of the study: Partial responses occurred in Three dose-escalation patients, one with hepatocellular carcinoma and two with cutaneous melanoma. Study observations and caveats: More expanded clones were seen, on average, in CD8+ T cells than in CD4+. There was clonal expansion of CD4+ and CD8+ blood T cells by week 6 at 0.1 to 3.0 mg/kg. Also present in some nonresponders was a low level of normalized T-cell clonal expansion.

The V gene lost 5 bases and the J gene lost 0 bases, with 8 bases spanning the gap. The CDR3 sequence is 14 residues long. Germline V gives CDR1 WNHNN, CDR2 SYGVQD (reference sequence). Some clones are missing from TCRdb's copy, which holds only in-frame ones; the method was immunoSEQ multiplex PCR. Of 70,000 to 80,000 clones in the sample, about 85% are singletons; the top ten hold roughly 15%. This receptor was obtained from an adult with an advanced solid tumor such as melanoma, head and neck, liver or kidney cancer. The rearrangement joins TRBV10-1 to TRBJ2-1; a possible D gene is TRBD2 (6 bases). This specimen was CD4+ or CD8+ T cells sorted from blood, taken in a trial of the OX40 agonist ivuxolimab. In DNA, the CDR3 is TGCGCCAGCAGTAGTAGCGGCTCCTACAATGAGCAGTTCTTC. This codes for CASSSSGSYNEQFF.